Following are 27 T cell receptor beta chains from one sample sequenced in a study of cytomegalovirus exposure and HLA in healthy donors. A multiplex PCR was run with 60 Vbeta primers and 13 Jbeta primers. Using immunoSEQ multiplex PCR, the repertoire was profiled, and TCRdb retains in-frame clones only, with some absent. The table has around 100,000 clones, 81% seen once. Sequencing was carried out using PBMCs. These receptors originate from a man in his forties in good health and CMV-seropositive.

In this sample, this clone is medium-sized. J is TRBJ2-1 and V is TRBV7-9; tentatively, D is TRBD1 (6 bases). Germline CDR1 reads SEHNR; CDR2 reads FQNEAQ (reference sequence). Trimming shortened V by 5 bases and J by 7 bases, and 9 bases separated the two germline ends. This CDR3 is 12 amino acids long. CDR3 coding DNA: TGTGCCAGCAGCCTCGGACAGAATGAGCAGTTCTTC. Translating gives CASSLGQNEQFF.

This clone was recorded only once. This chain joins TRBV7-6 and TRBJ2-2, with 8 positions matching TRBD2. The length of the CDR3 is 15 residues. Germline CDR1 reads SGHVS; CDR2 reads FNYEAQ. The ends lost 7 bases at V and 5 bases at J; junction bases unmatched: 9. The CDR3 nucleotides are TGTGCCAGCACCGAGGCCCCTAGCGGGACCGGGGAGCTGTTTTTT. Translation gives CASTEAPSGTGELFF.

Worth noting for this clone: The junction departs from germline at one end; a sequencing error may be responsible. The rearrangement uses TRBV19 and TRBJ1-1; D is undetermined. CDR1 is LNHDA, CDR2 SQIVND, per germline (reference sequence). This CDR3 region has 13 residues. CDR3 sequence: CASRVGMNTEAFF. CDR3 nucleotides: TGTGCAAGTAGGGTGGGCATGAACACTGAAGCTTTCTTT.

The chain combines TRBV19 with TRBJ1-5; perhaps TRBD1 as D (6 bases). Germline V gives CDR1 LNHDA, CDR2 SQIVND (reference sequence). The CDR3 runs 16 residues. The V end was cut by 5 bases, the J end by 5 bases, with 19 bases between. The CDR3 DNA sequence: TGTGCCAGTAGTCGCTCCGCGGACAGCCGTTATCAGCCCCAGCATTTT. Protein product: CASSRSADSRYQPQHF.

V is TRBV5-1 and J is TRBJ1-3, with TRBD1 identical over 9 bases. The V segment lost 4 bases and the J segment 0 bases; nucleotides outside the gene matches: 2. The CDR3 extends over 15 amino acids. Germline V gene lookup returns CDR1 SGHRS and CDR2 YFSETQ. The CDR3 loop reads CASSPGQGSGNTIYF. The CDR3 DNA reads TGCGCCAGCAGCCCGGGACAGGGCTCTGGAAACACCATATATTTT.

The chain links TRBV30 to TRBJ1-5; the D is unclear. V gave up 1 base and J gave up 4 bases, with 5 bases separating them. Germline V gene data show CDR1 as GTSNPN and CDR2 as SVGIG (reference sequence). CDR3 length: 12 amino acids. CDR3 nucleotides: TGTGCCTGGAGTGGCGAAAATCAGCCCCAGCATTTT. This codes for CAWSGENQPQHF.

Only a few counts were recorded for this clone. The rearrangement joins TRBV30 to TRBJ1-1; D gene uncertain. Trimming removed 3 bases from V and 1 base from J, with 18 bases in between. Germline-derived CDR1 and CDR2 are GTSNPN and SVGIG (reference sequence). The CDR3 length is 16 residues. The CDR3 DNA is TGTGCCTGGAGAGGACGGCCGGGAGTTTCGAACACTGAAGCTTTCTTT. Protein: CAWRGRPGVSNTEAFF.

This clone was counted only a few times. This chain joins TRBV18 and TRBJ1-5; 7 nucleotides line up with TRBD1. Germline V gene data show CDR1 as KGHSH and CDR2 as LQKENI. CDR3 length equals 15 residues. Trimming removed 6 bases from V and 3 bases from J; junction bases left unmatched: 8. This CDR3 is CASSSEGTDNQPQHF. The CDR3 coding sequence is TGTGCCAGCTCCTCGGAGGGGACAGACAATCAGCCCCAGCATTTT.

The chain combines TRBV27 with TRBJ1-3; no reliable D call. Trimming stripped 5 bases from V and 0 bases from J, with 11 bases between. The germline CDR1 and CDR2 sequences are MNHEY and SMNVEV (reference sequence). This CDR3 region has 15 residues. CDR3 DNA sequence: TGTGCCAGCAGTCTAAGTTCTCTCTCTGGAAACACCATATATTTT. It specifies CASSLSSLSGNTIYF.

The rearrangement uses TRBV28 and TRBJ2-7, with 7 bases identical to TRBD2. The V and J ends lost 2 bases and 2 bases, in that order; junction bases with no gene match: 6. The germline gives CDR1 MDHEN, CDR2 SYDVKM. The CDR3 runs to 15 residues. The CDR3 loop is CASSLMGGDTYEQYF. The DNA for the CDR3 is TGTGCCAGCAGTTTAATGGGGGGGGATACCTACGAGCAGTACTTC.

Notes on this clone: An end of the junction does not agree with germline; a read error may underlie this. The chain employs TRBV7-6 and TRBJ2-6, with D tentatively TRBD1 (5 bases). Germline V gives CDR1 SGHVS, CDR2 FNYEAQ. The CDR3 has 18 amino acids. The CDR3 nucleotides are TGTGCCAGCAGATACCCCAGGGCAGGGAACTCTGGGGCCAACGGCCTGACTTTC. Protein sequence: CASRYPRAGNSGANGLTF.

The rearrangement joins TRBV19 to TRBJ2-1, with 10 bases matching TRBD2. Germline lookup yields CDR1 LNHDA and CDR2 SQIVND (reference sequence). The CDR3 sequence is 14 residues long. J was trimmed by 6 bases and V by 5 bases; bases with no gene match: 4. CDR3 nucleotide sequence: TGTGCCAGTAGTCGGGTAGCGGGGGGCAATGAGCAGTTCTTC. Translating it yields CASSRVAGGNEQFF.

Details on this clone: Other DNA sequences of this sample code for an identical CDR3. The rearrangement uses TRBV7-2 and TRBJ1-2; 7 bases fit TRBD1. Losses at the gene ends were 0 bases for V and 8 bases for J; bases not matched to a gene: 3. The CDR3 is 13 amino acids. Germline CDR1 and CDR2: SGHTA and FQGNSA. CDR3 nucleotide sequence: TGTGCCAGCAGCTTAGCCCTCAGGGGGGGCTACACCTTC. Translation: CASSLALRGGYTF. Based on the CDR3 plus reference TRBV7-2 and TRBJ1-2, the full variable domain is GAGVSQSPSNKVTEKGKDVELRCDPISGHTALYWYRQSLGQGLEFLIYFQGNSAPDKSGLPSDRFSAERTGGSVSTLTIQRTQQEDSAVYLCASSLALRGGYTFGSGTRLTVV.

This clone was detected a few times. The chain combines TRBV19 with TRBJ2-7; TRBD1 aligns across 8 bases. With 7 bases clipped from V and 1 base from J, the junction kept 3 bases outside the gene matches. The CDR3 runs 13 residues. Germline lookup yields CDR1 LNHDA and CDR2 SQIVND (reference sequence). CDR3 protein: CASTRTGSYEQYF. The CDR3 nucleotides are TGTGCCAGTACCAGGACAGGGTCCTACGAGCAGTACTTC.

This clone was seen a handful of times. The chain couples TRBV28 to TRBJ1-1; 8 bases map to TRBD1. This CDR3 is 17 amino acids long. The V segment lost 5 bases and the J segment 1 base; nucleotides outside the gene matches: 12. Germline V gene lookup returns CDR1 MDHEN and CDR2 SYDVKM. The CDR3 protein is CASSTHLRDRTNTEAFF. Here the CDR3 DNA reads TGTGCCAGCAGTACTCACCTCAGGGACAGGACGAACACTGAAGCTTTCTTT.

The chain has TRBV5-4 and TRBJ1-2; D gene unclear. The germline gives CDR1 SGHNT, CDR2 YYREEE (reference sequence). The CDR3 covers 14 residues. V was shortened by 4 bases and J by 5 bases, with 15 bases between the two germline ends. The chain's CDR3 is CASSPQGVRYGYTF. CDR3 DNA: TGTGCCAGCAGCCCCCAAGGCGTCAGGTATGGCTACACCTTC.

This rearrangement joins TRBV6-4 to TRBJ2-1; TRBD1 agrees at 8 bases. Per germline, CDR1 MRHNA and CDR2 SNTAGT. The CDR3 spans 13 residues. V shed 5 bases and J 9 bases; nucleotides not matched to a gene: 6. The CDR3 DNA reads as TGTGCCAGCAGTACGGACAGGGTGGGTGAGCAGTTCTTC. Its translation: CASSTDRVGEQFF.

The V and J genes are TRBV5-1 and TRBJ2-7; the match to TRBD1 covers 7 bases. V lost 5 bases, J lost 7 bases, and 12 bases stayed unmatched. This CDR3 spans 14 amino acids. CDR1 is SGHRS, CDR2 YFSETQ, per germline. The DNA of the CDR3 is TGCGCCAGCAGAATCGGGACAGTAATGAGAGAGCAGTACTTC. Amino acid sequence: CASRIGTVMREQYF.

CDR3 loop: CASSRVGLRHRRTEAFF. The CDR3 region has the DNA TGCGCCAGCAGCCGAGTGGGACTCCGACATCGGCGGACTGAAGCTTTCTTT. The V gene is TRBV4-1, the J gene TRBJ1-1, with a tentative D call TRBD1 (5 bases). With 4 bases removed from V and 5 bases from J, the gap between germline ends came to 23 bases. The germline V gene has CDR1 MGHRA and CDR2 YSYEKL. This CDR3 spans 17 amino acids.

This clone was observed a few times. As DNA, the CDR3 is TGTGCCAGCAGCGCGGGACAGGGAAACGAGCAGTACTTC. It is translated as CASSAGQGNEQYF. This chain connects TRBV5-4 to TRBJ2-7, with 9 bases fitting TRBD1. This CDR3 has 13 residues. V was clipped by 4 bases and J by 5 bases; unmatched bases: 4. Germline V lookup: CDR1 SGHNT, CDR2 YYREEE (reference sequence).

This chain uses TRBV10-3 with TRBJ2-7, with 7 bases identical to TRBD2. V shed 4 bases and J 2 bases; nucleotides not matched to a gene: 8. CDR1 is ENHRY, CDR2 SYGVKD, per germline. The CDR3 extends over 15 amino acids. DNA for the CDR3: TGTGCCATCAGTGGGGAGGGTAGAACGACCTACGAGCAGTACTTC. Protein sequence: CAISGEGRTTYEQYF.

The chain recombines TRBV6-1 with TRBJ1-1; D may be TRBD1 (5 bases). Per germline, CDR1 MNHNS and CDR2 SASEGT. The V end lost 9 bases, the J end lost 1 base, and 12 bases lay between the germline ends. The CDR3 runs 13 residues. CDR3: CASTGTRNTEAFF. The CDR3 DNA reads TGTGCCAGTACCGGGACTAGGAACACTGAAGCTTTCTTT.

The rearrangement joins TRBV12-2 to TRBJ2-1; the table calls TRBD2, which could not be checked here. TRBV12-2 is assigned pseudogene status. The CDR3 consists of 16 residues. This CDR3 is CASRQCLADSYNEQFF. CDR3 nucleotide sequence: TGTGCAAGTCGCCAATGTTTGGCGGACTCCTACAATGAGCAGTTCTTC.

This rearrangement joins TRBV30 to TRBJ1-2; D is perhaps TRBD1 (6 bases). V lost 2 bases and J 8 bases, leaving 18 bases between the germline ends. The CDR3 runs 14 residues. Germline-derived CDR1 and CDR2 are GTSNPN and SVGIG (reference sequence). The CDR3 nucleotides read TGTGCCTGGAGTCCCGGGGGGGGCGCCGGAGGCTACACCTTC. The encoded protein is CAWSPGGGAGGYTF. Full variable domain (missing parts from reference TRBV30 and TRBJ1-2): SQTIHQWPATLVQPVGSPLSLECTVEGTSNPNLYWYRQAAGRGLQLLFYSVGIGQISSEVPQNLSASRPQDRQFILSSKKLLLSDSGFYLCAWSPGGGAGGYTFGSGTRLTVV.

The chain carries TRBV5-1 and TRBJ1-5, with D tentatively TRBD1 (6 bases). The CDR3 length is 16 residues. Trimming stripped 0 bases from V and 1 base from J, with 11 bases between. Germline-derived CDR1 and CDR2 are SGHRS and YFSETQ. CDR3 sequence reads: CASSLDQGMSNQPQHF. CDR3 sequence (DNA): TGCGCCAGCAGCTTGGATCAGGGGATGAGCAATCAGCCCCAGCATTTT.

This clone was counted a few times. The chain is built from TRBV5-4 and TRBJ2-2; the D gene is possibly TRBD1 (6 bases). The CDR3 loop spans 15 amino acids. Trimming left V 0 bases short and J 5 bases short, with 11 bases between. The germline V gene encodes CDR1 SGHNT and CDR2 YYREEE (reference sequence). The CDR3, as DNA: TGTGCCAGCAGCTTGGAGGGGGTTTGGACCGGGGAGCTGTTTTTT. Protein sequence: CASSLEGVWTGELFF.

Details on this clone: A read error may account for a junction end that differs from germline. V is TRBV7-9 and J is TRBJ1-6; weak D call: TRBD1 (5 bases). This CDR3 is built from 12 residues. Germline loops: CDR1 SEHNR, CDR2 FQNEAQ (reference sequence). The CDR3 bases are TGTTCCAGCACCATAGGGGATTCACCCCTCCACTTT. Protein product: CSSTIGDSPLHF.